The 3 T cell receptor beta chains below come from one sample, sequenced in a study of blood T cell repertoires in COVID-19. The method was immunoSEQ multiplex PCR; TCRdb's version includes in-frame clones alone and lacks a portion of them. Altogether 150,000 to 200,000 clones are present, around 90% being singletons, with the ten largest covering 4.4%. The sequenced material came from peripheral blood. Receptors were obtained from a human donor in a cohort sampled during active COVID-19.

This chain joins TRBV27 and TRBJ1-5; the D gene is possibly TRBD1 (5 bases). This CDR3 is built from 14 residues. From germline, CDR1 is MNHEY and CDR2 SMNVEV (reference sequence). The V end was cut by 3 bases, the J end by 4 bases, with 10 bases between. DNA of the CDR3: TGTGCCAGCAGTTTTTGGGGGGGGAATCAGCCCCAGCATTTT. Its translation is CASSFWGGNQPQHF.

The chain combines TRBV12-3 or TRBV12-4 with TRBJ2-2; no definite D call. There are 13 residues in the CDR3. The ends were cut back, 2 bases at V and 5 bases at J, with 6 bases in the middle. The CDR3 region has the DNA TGTGCCAGCAGTTTATTCGGGACCGGGGAGCTGTTTTTT. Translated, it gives CASSLFGTGELFF.

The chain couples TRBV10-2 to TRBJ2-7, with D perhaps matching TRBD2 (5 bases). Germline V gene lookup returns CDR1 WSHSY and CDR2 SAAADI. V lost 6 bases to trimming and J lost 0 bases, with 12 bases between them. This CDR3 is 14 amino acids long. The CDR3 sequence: CASRGPGSSYEQYF. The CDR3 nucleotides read TGCGCCAGCAGAGGTCCGGGGAGCTCCTACGAGCAGTACTTC.